This TCR beta chain was obtained from a study of early T cells in non-severe SARS-CoV-2 infection. General study points: Lookups in VDJdb leaned toward anti-spike CD8 responses and missed private and CD4 specificities.

Individually, cDNA molecules had unique molecular identifiers attached to them. Via MiXCR, TCRdb re-called the 5' RACE reads, giving one row per CDR3 protein. Here the sample spans 37,000 or so distinct CDR3 sequences, about 6% being singletons. This clonotype has at least ten counts. Antigen specificity is unknown. Sequencing was done on a sample of whole blood. The clonotype was recovered from an adult who was a healthcare worker with PCR-confirmed SARS-CoV-2 infection or an uninfected control (not recorded which).

CDR3 region: CASSLAHEETQYF. The CDR3 bases are TGTGCCAGCAGCTTAGCCCACGAAGAGACCCAGTACTTC. V is TRBV11-2 and J is TRBJ2-5, with no clear D. Between the trimmed V and J ends, which lost 1 base and 3 bases, there was a span of 6 bases. CDR1 SGHAT and CDR2 FQNNGV come from the germline V gene. The CDR3 runs 13 residues.